This TCR beta chain was identified during a study of T cell responses to AZD1222 COVID-19 vaccine. Study conclusions and caveats: Among the donors, most were white British and more were female, and clonal diversity was possibly underestimated. Repertoires in all cases were sampled only once the peak T cell response had passed. Spike-specific TCRs gained breadth and depth after people received two AZD1222 doses.

Points on this clone: Its antigen is as yet unknown.

V lost 6 bases and J lost 7; bases outside the gene matches: 8. The length of the CDR3 is 15 residues. Germline CDR1 SNHLY, CDR2 FYNNEI. Here immunoSEQ multiplex PCR was the method, and the copy in TCRdb shows in-frame clones only, minus some. The sample holds about 140,000 clones; approximately 90% are singletons and the top ten take 3.4%. The chain links TRBV2 to TRBJ1-6, with 8 bases that match TRBD1. The source was peripheral blood, collected on day 0 of AZD1222 vaccination. The sequence came from an adult in good health. The CDR3 coding sequence is TGTGCCAGCAGGGGGCCGGACAGGGTCAATTCACCCCTCCACTTT. This gives the protein CASRGPDRVNSPLHF.